The entry that follows covers one TCR beta chain sequence. Its target is not known. CDR1 is SGHVS, CDR2 FQNEAQ, per germline. The V gene lost 5 bases and the J gene lost 9 bases, with 14 bases spanning the gap. The CDR3 extends over 13 amino acids. This sample was taken from a study of T cell responses to AZD1222 COVID-19 vaccine. General study results and limits: Spike-specific TCR breadth and depth rose after two AZD1222 doses.

The data were produced by immunoSEQ multiplex PCR, yet TCRdb's version contains in-frame clones alone and is incomplete. The sample lists some 130,000 clones; about nine tenths were seen once. The chain links TRBV7-8 to TRBJ1-5; D is unclear. This receptor was obtained from an adult in good health. The sequences come from peripheral blood, collected on day 0 of AZD1222 vaccination. The CDR3 loop is CASSPTALRPQHF. The CDR3 DNA follows: TGTGCCAGCAGCCCAACCGCCCTACGGCCCCAGCATTTT.